The 23 T cell receptor beta chains presented below share a single source sample, sequenced in a study of blood T cell repertoires in COVID-19. Method: immunoSEQ multiplex PCR; TCRdb's copy keeps in-frame clones and lacks some. The sample consists of about 190,000 clones, 60% to 80% of them appearing once. The specimen was peripheral blood. These receptors all come from a man aged 55 to 70 with active or convalescent COVID-19.

This chain joins TRBV7-3 and TRBJ1-2; 10 nucleotides match TRBD1. The V gene's germline CDR1 is SGHTA and CDR2 FQGTGA. The CDR3 contains 14 residues. V shed 11 bases and J 7 bases; nucleotides not matched to a gene: 13. CDR3 region: CAGMRGQGRSGYTF. The CDR3 bases are TGTGCCGGGATGAGGGGACAGGGGCGGAGTGGCTACACCTTC. Drawing the rest from reference TRBV7-3 and TRBJ1-2, the complete variable domain is GAGVSQTPSNKVTEKGKYVELRCDPISGHTALYWYRQSLGQGPEFLIYFQGTGAADDSGLPNDRFFAVRPEGSVSTLKIQRTERGDSAVYLCAGMRGQGRSGYTFGSGTRLTVV.

The chain has TRBV10-3 and TRBJ2-1; TRBD2 is a possible D gene (6 bases). V was shortened by 10 bases and J by 5 bases, with 12 bases between the two germline ends. The germline CDR1 and CDR2 sequences are ENHRY and SYGVKD. The CDR3 is 12 amino acids. The CDR3 is CATRDSNNEQFF. The CDR3 bases are TGTGCCACCCGGGACTCTAACAATGAGCAGTTCTTC.

The chain uses TRBV19 and TRBJ1-1, with D perhaps TRBD1 (5 bases). Germline CDR1 LNHDA, CDR2 SQIVND (reference sequence). V was pared by 0 bases and J by 1 base, with 12 bases between. The CDR3 has 16 residues. CDR3: CASSIEGHRRNTEAFF. The CDR3 DNA is TGTGCCAGTAGTATAGAGGGGCACCGAAGGAACACTGAAGCTTTCTTT.

The rearrangement links TRBV6-2 or TRBV6-3 to TRBJ1-5; 7 bases agree with TRBD1. The length of the CDR3 is 16 residues. Germline-derived CDR1 and CDR2 are MNHEY and SVGEGT. Trimming at V came to 5 bases and at J to 6 bases, leaving 13 bases not matched to a gene. The CDR3 region is CASSHDPFRGSQPQHF. The CDR3 DNA reads as TGTGCCAGCAGTCACGACCCCTTCAGGGGGTCTCAGCCCCAGCATTTT.

V gene TRBV28 combines with J gene TRBJ2-7; possible D gene TRBD2, 5 bases. This CDR3 spans 15 amino acids. CDR1 and CDR2 from the germline V gene are MDHEN and SYDVKM. Trimming cost V 8 bases and J 4 bases, with 21 bases left between them. The CDR3 spells CASARASPGGYEQYF. DNA of the CDR3: TGTGCCAGCGCACGGGCCAGCCCAGGAGGATACGAGCAGTACTTC.

There are a few counts of this clone. This chain joins TRBV9 and TRBJ2-3; tentative D call: TRBD2 (5 bases). V lost 4 bases to trimming and J lost 0 bases, with 18 bases between them. Per the germline V gene, CDR1 is SGDLS and CDR2 is YYNGEE. CDR3 length equals 17 residues. The CDR3: CASSPTWASGSTDTQYF. The CDR3 DNA reads TGTGCCAGCAGCCCGACCTGGGCAAGCGGTAGCACAGATACGCAGTATTTT.

The genes are TRBV28 and TRBJ2-7, with 12 bases aligning to TRBD1. CDR1 is MDHEN and CDR2 is SYDVKM in the germline V gene. Trimming cost V 5 bases and J 9 bases; bases outside gene matches: 8. The CDR3 contains 14 residues. CDR3 nucleotide sequence: TGTGCCAGCAGTCGCCCGGGACAGGGGGCGCGGCAGTACTTC. It encodes CASSRPGQGARQYF.

This chain joins TRBV3-1 (or the pseudogene TRBV3-2) and TRBJ2-2; TRBD1 matches 11 bases. Germline V gene lookup returns CDR1 LGHDT and CDR2 YNNKEL (reference sequence). This CDR3 region has 16 residues. V lost 5 bases and J lost 5; bases outside the gene matches: 7. The CDR3 loop reads CASSTTGTGGTGELFF. As DNA, the CDR3 is TGTGCCAGCAGCACCACCGGGACAGGGGGTACCGGGGAGCTGTTTTTT.

The chain uses TRBV5-1 and TRBJ1-5; D perhaps matches TRBD1 (5 bases). V lost 0 bases and J lost 4, with 5 bases in between. The CDR3 consists of 13 residues. Germline V gene sequence: CDR1 SGHRS, CDR2 YFSETQ. This CDR3 reads CASSLGQNQPQHF. Here the CDR3 DNA reads TGCGCCAGCAGCTTGGGACAGAATCAGCCCCAGCATTTT.

This chain's CDR3 is CASSVVAGIGTGELFF. DNA for the CDR3: TGTGCCAGCAGTGTAGTGGCGGGAATAGGGACCGGGGAGCTGTTTTTT. V is TRBV25-1 and J is TRBJ2-2, with D possibly matching TRBD2 (6 bases). The V end lost 4 bases, the J end lost 5 bases, and 17 bases lay between the germline ends. Germline-derived CDR1 and CDR2 are MGHDK and SYGVNS. The length of the CDR3 is 16 residues.

The gene calls are TRBV2 and TRBJ2-7, with 8 bases aligning to TRBD1. CDR3 length: 14 amino acids. The ends lost 3 bases at V and 7 bases at J; junction bases unmatched: 8. Looked up from germline, CDR1 is SNHLY and CDR2 is FYNNEI. The CDR3 loop is CASSERAGGEEQYF. In DNA form, the CDR3 reads TGTGCCAGCAGTGAGAGGGCAGGGGGCGAAGAGCAGTACTTC.

The chain recombines TRBV28 with TRBJ2-3; weak D call: TRBD2 (5 bases). This CDR3 region has 17 residues. The germline V and J ends were trimmed by 7 bases and 2 bases, with 22 bases remaining between them. The germline gives CDR1 MDHEN, CDR2 SYDVKM. The CDR3 sequence: CASTPTGDFRYTDTQYF. The CDR3 DNA follows: TGTGCCAGCACTCCAACCGGGGATTTCCGATACACAGATACGCAGTATTTT.

V gene TRBV6-2 or TRBV6-3 combines with J gene TRBJ1-4; perhaps TRBD1 as D (6 bases). Between the trimmed V and J ends, which lost 5 bases and 7 bases, there was a span of 14 bases. CDR1 is MNHEY, CDR2 SVGEGT, per germline. This CDR3 region has 14 residues. The DNA for the CDR3 is TGTGCCAGCAGTAACCCCGGACAGTTTGAAAAACTGTTTTTT. It yields the protein CASSNPGQFEKLFF.

In this sample, this clone turned up once. Different DNA sequences within this sample yield the same CDR3. The gene calls are TRBV28 and TRBJ1-2, with 7 bases that match TRBD1. V gave up 3 bases and J gave up 6 bases; unmatched junction bases: 4. The CDR3 runs 13 residues. Germline-derived CDR1 and CDR2 are MDHEN and SYDVKM. The CDR3 reads CASSLRGRDGYTF. The DNA of the CDR3 is TGTGCCAGCAGTTTGAGGGGGCGGGATGGCTACACCTTC.

This clone was seen once. The genes are TRBV27 and TRBJ2-4; 7 positions match TRBD2. This CDR3 has 14 amino acids. Trimming cost V 4 bases and J 1 base; bases outside gene matches: 1. Germline V gene sequence: CDR1 MNHEY, CDR2 SMNVEV (reference sequence). As DNA, the CDR3 is TGTGCCAGCAGTTCCGGGAGGGCCAAAAACATTCAGTACTTC. This sequence encodes CASSSGRAKNIQYF.

This clone was seen a single time. The J gene is TRBJ2-7, the V gene TRBV18; D is possibly TRBD1 (5 bases). Trimming stripped 2 bases from V and 6 bases from J, with 11 bases between. Per the germline V gene, CDR1 is KGHSH and CDR2 is LQKENI. CDR3 length: 13 residues. The CDR3 nucleotides are TGTGCCAGCTCACCAGACAGTTTAGGCGAGCAGTACTTC. Protein product: CASSPDSLGEQYF.

This chain uses TRBV2 with TRBJ2-3, with 11 bases lining up with TRBD2. The CDR3 runs to 15 residues. Germline V gives CDR1 SNHLY, CDR2 FYNNEI. With 6 bases clipped from V and 6 bases from J, the junction kept 8 bases outside the gene matches. The CDR3 here is CASSRRTSGSDTQYF. The DNA for the CDR3 is TGTGCCAGCAGCAGACGTACTAGCGGGAGTGATACGCAGTATTTT.

The chain uses TRBV24-1 and TRBJ1-1; 7 bases map to TRBD1. V trimming: 9 bases; J trimming: 1 base; junction bases outside the gene matches: 7. Per the germline V gene, CDR1 is KGHDR and CDR2 is SFDVKD. The CDR3 length is 14 residues. The CDR3 sequence is CATRQGQGNTEAFF. CDR3 nucleotide sequence: TGTGCCACCCGACAGGGCCAGGGGAACACTGAAGCTTTCTTT.

This rearrangement joins TRBV29-1 to TRBJ1-1; 8 bases agree with TRBD1. The CDR3 runs to 13 residues. Germline CDR1 and CDR2: SQVTM and ANQGSEA. With 7 bases clipped from V and 0 bases from J, the junction kept 4 bases outside the gene matches. The CDR3 DNA reads as TGCAGCGCTGGGACAGGCGTGAACACTGAAGCTTTCTTT. Amino acids: CSAGTGVNTEAFF.

CDR3 DNA: TGTGCCAGCAAGCGGGCGGCGGATGAGCAGTTCTTC. Translated: CASKRAADEQFF. This rearrangement joins TRBV2 to TRBJ2-1, with D possibly matching TRBD2 (6 bases). V was pared by 7 bases and J by 8 bases, with 12 bases between. The CDR3 runs 12 residues. Germline V CDR1 and CDR2: SNHLY, FYNNEI.

This sequence joins TRBV10-3 and TRBJ2-1; unclear D gene. CDR3 length equals 11 residues. V was trimmed by 2 bases and J by 7 bases, leaving 3 bases between them. Germline V lookup: CDR1 ENHRY, CDR2 SYGVKD. The CDR3 protein is CAISEVNEQFF. CDR3 DNA: TGTGCCATCAGTGAGGTAAATGAGCAGTTCTTC.

V gene TRBV5-1 combines with J gene TRBJ1-5; the D gene is possibly TRBD1 (6 bases). This CDR3 is built from 14 residues. Germline loops: CDR1 SGHRS, CDR2 YFSETQ. The V and J ends lost 0 bases and 5 bases respectively, with 9 bases between them. The CDR3, as DNA: TGCGCCAGCAGCTTGGTGGCAGGGGATCAGCCCCAGCATTTT. Translation: CASSLVAGDQPQHF.

The chain combines TRBV27 with TRBJ2-1; 12 bases agree with TRBD2. Germline CDR1 MNHEY, CDR2 SMNVEV (reference sequence). After removal of 5 bases from V and 7 bases from J, the junction contained 0 bases not matched to a gene. CDR3 length: 13 amino acids. CDR3 residues: CASSTSGRNEQFF. In DNA form, the CDR3 reads TGTGCCAGCAGTACTAGCGGGAGGAATGAGCAGTTCTTC.